This TCR beta chain was documented in a study of T cell responses to AZD1222 COVID-19 vaccine. Study-wide findings and caveats: Repertoires were obtained solely post-peak T cell response. Spike-specific TCR breadth and depth rose after two AZD1222 doses. Possibly, clonal diversity was underestimated; donors were largely white British and included more females.

There are a few counts of this clone. Antigen specificity is unknown. The CDR3 consists of 14 residues. The V gene lost 4 bases and the J gene lost 1 base, with 11 bases spanning the gap. Germline V gives CDR1 LGHDT, CDR2 YNNKEL (reference sequence). Method: immunoSEQ multiplex PCR; TCRdb's copy keeps in-frame clones and lacks some. In the table there are roughly 65,000 clones, 75% to 90% of which are singletons. This specimen was peripheral blood, taken 28 days after the second AZD1222 dose. The TCR originated in an adult who received the AZD1222 COVID-19 vaccine. The rearrangement links TRBV3-1 (or the pseudogene TRBV3-2) to TRBJ2-7, with D tentatively TRBD1 (6 bases). The CDR3 DNA is TGTGCCAGCAGCCCACAGGGTATTTCCTACGAGCAGTACTTC. It is translated as CASSPQGISYEQYF.